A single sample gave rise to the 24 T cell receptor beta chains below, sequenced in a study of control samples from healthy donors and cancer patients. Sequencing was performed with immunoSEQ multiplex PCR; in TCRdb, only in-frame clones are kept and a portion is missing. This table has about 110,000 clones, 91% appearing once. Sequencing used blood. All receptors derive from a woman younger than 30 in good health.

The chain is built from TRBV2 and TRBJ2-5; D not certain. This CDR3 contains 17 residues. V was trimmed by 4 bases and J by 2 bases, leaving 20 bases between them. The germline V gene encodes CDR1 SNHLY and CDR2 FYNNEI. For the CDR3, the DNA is TGTGCCAGCAGTGGCCCGCTTTATGGACCGATTCAAGAGACCCAGTACTTC. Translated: CASSGPLYGPIQETQYF.

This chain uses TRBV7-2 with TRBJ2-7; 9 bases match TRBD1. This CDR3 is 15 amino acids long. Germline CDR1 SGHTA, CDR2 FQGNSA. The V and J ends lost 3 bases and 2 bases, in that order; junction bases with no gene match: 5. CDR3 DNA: TGTGCCAGCAGCTTCGGACAGGGGCGCGCCTACGAGCAGTACTTC. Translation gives CASSFGQGRAYEQYF.

The DNA for the CDR3 is TGTGCCAGCAGCTTGTTTGGGGGAGAGACCCAGTACTTC. This gives the protein CASSLFGGETQYF. The genes are TRBV5-6 and TRBJ2-5; possibly TRBD1 or TRBD2 for D (5 bases each). The V and J ends lost 1 base and 4 bases respectively, with 8 bases between them. CDR1 and CDR2 (germline): SGHDT, YYEEEE. The CDR3 has 13 residues.

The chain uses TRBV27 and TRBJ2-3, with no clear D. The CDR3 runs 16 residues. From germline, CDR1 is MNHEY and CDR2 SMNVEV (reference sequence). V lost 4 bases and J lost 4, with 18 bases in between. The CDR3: CASSWVTPFGPDTQYF. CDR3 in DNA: TGTGCCAGCAGTTGGGTGACCCCGTTTGGCCCAGATACGCAGTATTTT.

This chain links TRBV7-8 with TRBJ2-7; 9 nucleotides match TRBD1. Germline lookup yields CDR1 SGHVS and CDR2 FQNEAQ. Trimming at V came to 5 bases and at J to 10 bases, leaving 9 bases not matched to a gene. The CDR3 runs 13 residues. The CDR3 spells CASSTRDRVDQYF. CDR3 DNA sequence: TGTGCCAGCAGCACCCGGGACAGGGTAGATCAGTACTTC.

CDR3 coding DNA: TGTGCCAGCAGCTTACTGGGGACCAGCTCCTACGAGCAGTACTTC. Translating gives CASSLLGTSSYEQYF. The V gene is TRBV5-5, the J gene TRBJ2-7; TRBD1 or TRBD2 may be the D gene (5 bases each). The CDR3 is made up of 15 amino acids. Trimming took off 2 bases at V and 0 bases at J, with 12 bases between the two ends. The V gene's germline CDR1 is SGHKS and CDR2 YYEKEE (reference sequence).

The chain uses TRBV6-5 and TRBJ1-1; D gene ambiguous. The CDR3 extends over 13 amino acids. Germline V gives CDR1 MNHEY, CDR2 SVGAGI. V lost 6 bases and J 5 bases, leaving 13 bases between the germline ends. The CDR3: CASRITHGTEAFF. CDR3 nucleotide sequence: TGTGCCAGCAGAATCACACACGGGACTGAAGCTTTCTTT.

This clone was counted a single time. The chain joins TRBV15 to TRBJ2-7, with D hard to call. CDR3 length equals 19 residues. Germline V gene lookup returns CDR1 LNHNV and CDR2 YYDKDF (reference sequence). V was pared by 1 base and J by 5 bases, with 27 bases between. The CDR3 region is CATSRALTLTNGRRHEQYF. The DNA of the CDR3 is TGTGCCACCAGCAGAGCTCTAACCTTAACCAACGGAAGAAGGCACGAGCAGTACTTC.

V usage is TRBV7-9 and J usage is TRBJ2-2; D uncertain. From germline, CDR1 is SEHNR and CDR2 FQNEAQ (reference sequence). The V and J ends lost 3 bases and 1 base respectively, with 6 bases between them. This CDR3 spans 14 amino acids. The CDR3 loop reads CASSFEMNTGELFF. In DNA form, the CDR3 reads TGTGCCAGCAGCTTTGAGATGAACACCGGGGAGCTGTTTTTT.

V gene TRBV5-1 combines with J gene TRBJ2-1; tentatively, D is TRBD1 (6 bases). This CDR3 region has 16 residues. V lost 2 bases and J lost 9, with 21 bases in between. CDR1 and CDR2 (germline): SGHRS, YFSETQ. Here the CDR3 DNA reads TGCGCCAGCAGCTTCGGGGCGACAGGTGCCACAGGTGAGCAGTTCTTC. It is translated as CASSFGATGATGEQFF.

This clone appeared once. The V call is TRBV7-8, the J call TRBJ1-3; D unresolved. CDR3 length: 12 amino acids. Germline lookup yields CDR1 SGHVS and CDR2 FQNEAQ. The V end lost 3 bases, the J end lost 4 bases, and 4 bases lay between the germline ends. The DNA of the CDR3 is TGTGCCAGCAGCTTCGTGGGAAACACCATATATTTT. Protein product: CASSFVGNTIYF.

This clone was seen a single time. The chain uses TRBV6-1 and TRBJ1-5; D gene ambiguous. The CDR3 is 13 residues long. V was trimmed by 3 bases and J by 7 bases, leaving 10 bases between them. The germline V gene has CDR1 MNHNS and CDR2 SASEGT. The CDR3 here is CASSDSLPQPQHF. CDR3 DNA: TGTGCCAGCAGTGACAGCCTACCCCAGCCCCAGCATTTT.

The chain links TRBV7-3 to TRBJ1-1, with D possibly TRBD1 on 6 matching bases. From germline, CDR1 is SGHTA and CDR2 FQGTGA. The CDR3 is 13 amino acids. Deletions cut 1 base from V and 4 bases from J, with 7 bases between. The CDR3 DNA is TGTGCCAGCAGCTTAAGGGACACCACTGAAGCTTTCTTT. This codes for CASSLRDTTEAFF.

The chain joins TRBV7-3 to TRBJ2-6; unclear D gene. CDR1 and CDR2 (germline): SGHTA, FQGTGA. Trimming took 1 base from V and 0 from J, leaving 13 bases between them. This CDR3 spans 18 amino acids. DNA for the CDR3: TGTGCCAGCAGCTTAATGGGCAGCCAACCCTCTGGGGCCAACGTCCTGACTTTC. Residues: CASSLMGSQPSGANVLTF.

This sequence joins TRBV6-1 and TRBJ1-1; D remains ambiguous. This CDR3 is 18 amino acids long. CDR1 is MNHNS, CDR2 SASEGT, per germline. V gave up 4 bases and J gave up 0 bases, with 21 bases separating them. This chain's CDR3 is CASSATYGPGSLNTEAFF. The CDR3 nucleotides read TGTGCCAGCAGTGCAACCTATGGGCCGGGCTCCCTGAACACTGAAGCTTTCTTT.

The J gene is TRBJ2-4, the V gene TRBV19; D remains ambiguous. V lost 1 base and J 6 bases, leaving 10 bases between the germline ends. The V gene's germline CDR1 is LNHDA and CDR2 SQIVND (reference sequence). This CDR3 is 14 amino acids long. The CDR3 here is CASSIGRKGNIQYF. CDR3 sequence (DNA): TGTGCCAGTAGTATAGGGCGGAAAGGAAACATTCAGTACTTC.

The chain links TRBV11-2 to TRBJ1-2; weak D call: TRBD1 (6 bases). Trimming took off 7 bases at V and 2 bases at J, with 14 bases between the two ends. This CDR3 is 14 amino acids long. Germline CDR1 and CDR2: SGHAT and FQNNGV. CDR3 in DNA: TGTGCCAGCACCCCTCGGCAGGGGAACTATGGCTACACCTTC. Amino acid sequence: CASTPRQGNYGYTF. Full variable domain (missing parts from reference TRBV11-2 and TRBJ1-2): EAGVAQSPRYKIIEKRQSVAFWCNPISGHATLYWYQQILGQGPKLLIQFQNNGVVDDSQLPKDRFSAERLKGVDSTLKIQPAKLEDSAVYLCASTPRQGNYGYTFGSGTRLTVV.

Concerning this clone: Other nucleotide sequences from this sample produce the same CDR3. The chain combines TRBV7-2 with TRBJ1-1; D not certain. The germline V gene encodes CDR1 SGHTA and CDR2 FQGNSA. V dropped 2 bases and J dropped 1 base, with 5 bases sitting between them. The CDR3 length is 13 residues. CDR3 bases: TGTGCCAGCAGCTTATCTGGGAACACTGAAGCTTTCTTT. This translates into CASSLSGNTEAFF.

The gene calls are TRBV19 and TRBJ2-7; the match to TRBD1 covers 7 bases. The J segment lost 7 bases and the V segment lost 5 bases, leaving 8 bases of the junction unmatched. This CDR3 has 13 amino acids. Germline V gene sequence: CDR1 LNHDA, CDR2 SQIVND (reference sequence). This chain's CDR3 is CASSDRAKEEQYF. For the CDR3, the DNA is TGTGCCAGTAGTGACAGGGCAAAGGAAGAGCAGTACTTC.

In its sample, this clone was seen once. The CDR3 spells CASSFRQGRGSGANVLTF. DNA for the CDR3: TGTGCCAGCAGTTTTCGTCAGGGTAGGGGATCTGGGGCCAACGTCCTGACTTTC. The chain links TRBV28 to TRBJ2-6, with a tentative D call TRBD1 (5 bases). CDR3 length: 18 residues. The V end was cut by 3 bases, the J end by 1 base, with 16 bases between. CDR1 is MDHEN, CDR2 SYDVKM, per germline.

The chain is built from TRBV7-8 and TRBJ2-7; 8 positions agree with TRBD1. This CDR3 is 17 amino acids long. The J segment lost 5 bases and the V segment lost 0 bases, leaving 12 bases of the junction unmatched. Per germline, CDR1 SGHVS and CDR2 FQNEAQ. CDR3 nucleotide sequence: TGTGCCAGCAGCTTAGCTTGGACAGGGCCCGGGGTGGACGAGCAGTACTTC. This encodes CASSLAWTGPGVDEQYF.

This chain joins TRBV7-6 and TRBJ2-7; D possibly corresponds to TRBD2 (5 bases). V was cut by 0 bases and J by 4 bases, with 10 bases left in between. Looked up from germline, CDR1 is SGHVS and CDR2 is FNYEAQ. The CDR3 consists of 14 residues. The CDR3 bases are TGTGCCAGCAGCTTAGCTAGAGGGTATTACGAGCAGTACTTC. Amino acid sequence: CASSLARGYYEQYF. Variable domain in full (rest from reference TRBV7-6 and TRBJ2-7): GAGVSQSPRYKVTKRGQDVALRCDPISGHVSLYWYRQALGQGPEFLTYFNYEAQQDKSGLPNDRFSAERPEGSISTLTIQRTEQRDSAMYRCASSLARGYYEQYFGPGTRLTVT.

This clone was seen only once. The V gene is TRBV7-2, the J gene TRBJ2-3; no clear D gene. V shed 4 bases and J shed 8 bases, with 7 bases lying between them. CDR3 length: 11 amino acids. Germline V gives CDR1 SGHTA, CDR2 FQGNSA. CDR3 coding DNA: TGTGCCAGCAGCTCTGGAGCTACGCAGTATTTT. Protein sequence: CASSSGATQYF.

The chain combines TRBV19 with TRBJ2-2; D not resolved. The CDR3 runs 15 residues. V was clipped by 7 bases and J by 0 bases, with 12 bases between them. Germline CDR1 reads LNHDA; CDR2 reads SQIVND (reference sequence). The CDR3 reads CASTSHRTNTGELFF. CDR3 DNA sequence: TGTGCCAGTACCTCCCATAGAACGAACACCGGGGAGCTGTTTTTT.